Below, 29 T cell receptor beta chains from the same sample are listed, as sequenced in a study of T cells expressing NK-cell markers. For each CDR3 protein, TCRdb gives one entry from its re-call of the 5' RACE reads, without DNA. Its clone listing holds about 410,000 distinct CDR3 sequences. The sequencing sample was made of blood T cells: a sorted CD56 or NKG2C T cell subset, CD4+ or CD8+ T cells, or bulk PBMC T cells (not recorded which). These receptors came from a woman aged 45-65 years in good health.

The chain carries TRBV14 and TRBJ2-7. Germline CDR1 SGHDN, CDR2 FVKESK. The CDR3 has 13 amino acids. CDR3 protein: CASSQGYDYEQYF. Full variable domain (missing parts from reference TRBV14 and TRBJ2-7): EAGVTQFPSHSVIEKGQTVTLRCDPISGHDNLYWYRRVMGKEIKFLLHFVKESKQDESGMPNNRFLAERTGGTYSTLKVQPAELEDSGVYFCASSQGYDYEQYFGPGTRLTVT.

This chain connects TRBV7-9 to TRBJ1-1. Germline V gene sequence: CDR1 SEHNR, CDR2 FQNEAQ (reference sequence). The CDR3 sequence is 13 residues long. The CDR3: CAALDVSPTEAFF. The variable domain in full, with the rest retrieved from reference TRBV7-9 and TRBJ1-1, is DTGVSQNPRHKITKRGQNVTFRCDPISEHNRLYWYRQTLGQGPEFLTYFQNEAQLEKSRLLSDRFSAERPKGSFSTLEIQRTEQGDSAMYLCAALDVSPTEAFFGQGTRLTVV.

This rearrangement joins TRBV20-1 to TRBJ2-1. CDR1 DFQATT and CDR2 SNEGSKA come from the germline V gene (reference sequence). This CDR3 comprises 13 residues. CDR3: CSADISSYNEQFF.

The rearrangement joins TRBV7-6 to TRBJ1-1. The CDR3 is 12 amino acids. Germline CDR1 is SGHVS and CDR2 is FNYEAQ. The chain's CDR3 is CASSQTGDEAFF.

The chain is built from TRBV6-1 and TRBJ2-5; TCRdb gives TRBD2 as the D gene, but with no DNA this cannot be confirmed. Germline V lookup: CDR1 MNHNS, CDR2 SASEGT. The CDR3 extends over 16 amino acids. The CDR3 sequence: CASRFGQGLFQETQYF.

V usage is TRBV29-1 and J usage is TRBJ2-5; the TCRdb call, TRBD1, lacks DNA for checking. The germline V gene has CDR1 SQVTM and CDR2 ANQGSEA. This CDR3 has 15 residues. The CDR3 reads CSVEGTNLIQETQYF.

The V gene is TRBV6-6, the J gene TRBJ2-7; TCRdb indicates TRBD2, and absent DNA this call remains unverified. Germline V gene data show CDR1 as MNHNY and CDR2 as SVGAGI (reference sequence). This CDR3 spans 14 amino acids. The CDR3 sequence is CATHGASVTYEQYF.

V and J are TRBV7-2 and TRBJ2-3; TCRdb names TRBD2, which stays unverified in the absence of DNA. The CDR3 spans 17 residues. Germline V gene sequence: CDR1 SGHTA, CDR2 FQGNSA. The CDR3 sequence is CASSTGLAGGYTDTQYF.

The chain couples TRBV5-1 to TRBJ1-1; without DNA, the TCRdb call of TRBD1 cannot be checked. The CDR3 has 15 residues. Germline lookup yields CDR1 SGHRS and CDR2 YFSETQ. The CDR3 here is CASSPGRTAVTEAFF.

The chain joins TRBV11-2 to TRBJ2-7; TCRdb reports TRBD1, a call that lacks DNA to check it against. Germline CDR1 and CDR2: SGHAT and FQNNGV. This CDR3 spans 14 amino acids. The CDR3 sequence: CASIGQGTFYEQYF.

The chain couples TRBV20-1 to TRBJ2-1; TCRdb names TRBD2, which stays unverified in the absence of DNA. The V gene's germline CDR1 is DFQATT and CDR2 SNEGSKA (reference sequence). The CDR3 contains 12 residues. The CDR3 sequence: CSGGRGTNEQFF.

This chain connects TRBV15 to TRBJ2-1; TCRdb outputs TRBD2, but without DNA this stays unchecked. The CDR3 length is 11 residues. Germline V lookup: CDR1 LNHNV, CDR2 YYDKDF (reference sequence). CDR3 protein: CATRVKRAEFF.

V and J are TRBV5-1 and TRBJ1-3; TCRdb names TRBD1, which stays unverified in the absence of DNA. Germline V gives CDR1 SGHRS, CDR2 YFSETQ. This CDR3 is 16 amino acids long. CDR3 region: CASSPQAGEVGNTIYF. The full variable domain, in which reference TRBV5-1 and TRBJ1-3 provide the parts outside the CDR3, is KAGVTQTPRYLIKTRGQQVTLSCSPISGHRSVSWYQQTPGQGLQFLFEYFSETQRNKGNFPGRFSGRQFSNSRSEMNVSTLELGDSALYLCASSPQAGEVGNTIYFGEGSWLTVV.

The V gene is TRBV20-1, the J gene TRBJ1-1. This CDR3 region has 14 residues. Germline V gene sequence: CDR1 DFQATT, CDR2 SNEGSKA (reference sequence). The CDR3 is CSARDLYVNTEAFF.

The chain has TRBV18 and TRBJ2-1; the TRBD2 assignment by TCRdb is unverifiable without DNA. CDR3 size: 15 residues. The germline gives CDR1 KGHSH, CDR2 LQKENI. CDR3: CASSPRDLSGSEQFF. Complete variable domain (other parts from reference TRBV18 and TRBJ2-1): NAGVMQNPRHLVRRRGQEARLRCSPMKGHSHVYWYRQLPEEGLKFMVYLQKENIIDESGMPKERFSAEFPKEGPSILRIQQVVRGDSAAYFCASSPRDLSGSEQFFGPGTRLTVL.

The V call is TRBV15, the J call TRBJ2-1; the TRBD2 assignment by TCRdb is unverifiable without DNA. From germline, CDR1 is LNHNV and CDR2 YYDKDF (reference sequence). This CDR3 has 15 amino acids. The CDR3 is CATSGSEGQHNEQFF.

CDR3 region: CATSEGLAGDNEQFF. The chain recombines TRBV24-1 with TRBJ2-1; the TCRdb D gene call, TRBD2, has no DNA to confirm it. CDR3 length: 15 residues. Germline V gene data show CDR1 as KGHDR and CDR2 as SFDVKD.

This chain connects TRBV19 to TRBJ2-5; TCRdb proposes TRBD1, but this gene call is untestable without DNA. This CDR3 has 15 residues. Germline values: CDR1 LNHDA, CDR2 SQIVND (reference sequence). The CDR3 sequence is CASSISRVGQETQYF.

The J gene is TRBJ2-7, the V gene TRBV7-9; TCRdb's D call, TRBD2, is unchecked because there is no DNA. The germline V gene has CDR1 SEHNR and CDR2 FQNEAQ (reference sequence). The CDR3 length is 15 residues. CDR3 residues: CASSFVGGPGYEQYF.

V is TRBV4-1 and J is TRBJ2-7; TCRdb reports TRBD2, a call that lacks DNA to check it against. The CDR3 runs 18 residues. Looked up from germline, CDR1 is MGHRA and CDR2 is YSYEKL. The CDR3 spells CASSQATPGSGSWYEQYF.

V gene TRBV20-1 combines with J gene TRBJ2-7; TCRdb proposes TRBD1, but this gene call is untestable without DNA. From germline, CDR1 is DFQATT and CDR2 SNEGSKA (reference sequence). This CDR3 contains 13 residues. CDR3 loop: CSARDRGWYEQYF.

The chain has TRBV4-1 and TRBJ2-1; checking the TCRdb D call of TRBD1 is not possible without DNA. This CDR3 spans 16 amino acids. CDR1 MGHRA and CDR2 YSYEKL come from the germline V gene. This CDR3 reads CASTPAGGSSYNEQFF.

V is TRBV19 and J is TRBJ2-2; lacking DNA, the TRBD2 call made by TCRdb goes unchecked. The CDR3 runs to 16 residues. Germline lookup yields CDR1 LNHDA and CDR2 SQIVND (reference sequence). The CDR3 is CASKVVPTLKTGELFF.

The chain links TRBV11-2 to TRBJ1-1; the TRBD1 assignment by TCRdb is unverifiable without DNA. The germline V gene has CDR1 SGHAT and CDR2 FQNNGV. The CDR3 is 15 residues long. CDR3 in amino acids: CASSPSLRGGTEAFF.

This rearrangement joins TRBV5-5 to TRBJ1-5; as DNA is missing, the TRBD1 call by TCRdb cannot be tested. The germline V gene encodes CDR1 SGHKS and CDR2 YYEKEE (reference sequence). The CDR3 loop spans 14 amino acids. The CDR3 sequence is CASSLKGGNQPQHF. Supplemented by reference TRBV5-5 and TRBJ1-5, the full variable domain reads DAGVTQSPTHLIKTRGQQVTLRCSPISGHKSVSWYQQVLGQGPQFIFQYYEKEERGRGNFPDRFSARQFPNYSSELNVNALLLGDSALYLCASSLKGGNQPQHFGDGTRLSIL.

CDR3 residues: CASSQVGSGRPSEQFF. The J gene is TRBJ2-1, the V gene TRBV3-1; TCRdb gives TRBD2 as the D gene, but with no DNA this cannot be confirmed. The CDR3 has 16 residues. CDR1 is LGHDT, CDR2 YNNKEL, per germline (reference sequence).

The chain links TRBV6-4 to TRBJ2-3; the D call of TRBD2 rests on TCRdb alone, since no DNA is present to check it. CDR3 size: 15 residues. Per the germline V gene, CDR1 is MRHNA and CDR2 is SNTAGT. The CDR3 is CASSDSESGRDTQYF.

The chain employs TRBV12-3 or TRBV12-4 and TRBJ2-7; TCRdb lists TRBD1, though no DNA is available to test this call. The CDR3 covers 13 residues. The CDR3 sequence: CASSLSQGAVQYF.

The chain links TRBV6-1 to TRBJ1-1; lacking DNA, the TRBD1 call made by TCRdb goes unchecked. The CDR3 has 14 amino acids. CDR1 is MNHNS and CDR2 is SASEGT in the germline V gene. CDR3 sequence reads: CASSERGAITEAFF.